The 23 T cell receptor beta chains listed next were all sequenced from one sample in a study of cytomegalovirus exposure and HLA in healthy donors. 60 Vbeta and 13 Jbeta primers were used in PCR. Profiled with immunoSEQ multiplex PCR; TCRdb holds only in-frame clones, not every one. The sample shows 150,000 to 200,000 clones, about 70% of them seen only once. The sequencing input was PBMCs. The origin of the receptors is a male donor in good health and CMV-seronegative.

The V call is TRBV28, the J call TRBJ1-6; 11 bases are a match to TRBD1. With V trimmed by 7 bases and J by 8 bases, 10 bases remained unmatched. The CDR3 runs to 16 residues. CDR1 and CDR2 (germline): MDHEN, SYDVKM. CDR3 loop: CASTPGQGEVDSPLHF. The DNA for the CDR3 is TGTGCCAGCACCCCGGGACAGGGGGAAGTGGATTCACCCCTCCACTTT.

The gene calls are TRBV30 and TRBJ2-5; TRBD2 matches 7 bases. The V and J ends lost 2 bases and 5 bases, in that order; junction bases with no gene match: 5. This CDR3 is built from 13 residues. Germline V gene data show CDR1 as GTSNPN and CDR2 as SVGIG (reference sequence). CDR3 amino acids: CAWSPSGVETQYF. CDR3 bases: TGTGCCTGGAGTCCAAGCGGGGTTGAGACCCAGTACTTC.

V usage is TRBV10-3 and J usage is TRBJ1-2, with 8 bases that match TRBD1. Germline V gene sequence: CDR1 ENHRY, CDR2 SYGVKD. CDR3 length: 13 residues. J was trimmed by 2 bases and V by 7 bases; bases with no gene match: 3. CDR3 loop: CAINDRGNYGYTF. CDR3 coding DNA: TGTGCCATCAATGACAGGGGAAACTATGGCTACACCTTC.

Concerning this clone itself: The same CDR3 can be traced to other DNA sequences in this sample. J is TRBJ2-4 and V is TRBV15; weak D call: TRBD2 (5 bases). Trimming pared 6 bases from V and 0 bases from J, leaving 15 bases between. CDR1 is LNHNV, CDR2 YYDKDF, per germline (reference sequence). There are 16 residues in the CDR3. CDR3 loop: CATSRTGILAKNIQYF. The CDR3 nucleotides are TGTGCCACCAGTAGAACCGGGATCCTAGCCAAAAACATTCAGTACTTC.

The chain recombines TRBV13 with TRBJ2-3, with 12 bases aligning to TRBD2. V lost 0 bases and J lost 8; bases outside the gene matches: 12. Germline V gene lookup returns CDR1 PRHDT and CDR2 FYEKMQ (reference sequence). The CDR3 runs to 18 residues. The chain's CDR3 is CASSLGISLAGGFATQYF. The CDR3 coding sequence is TGTGCCAGCAGCTTAGGCATAAGTCTAGCGGGAGGGTTCGCTACGCAGTATTTT.

The rearrangement links TRBV7-6 to TRBJ2-2; no reliable D call. Germline V gene sequence: CDR1 SGHVS, CDR2 FNYEAQ. This CDR3 has 15 amino acids. The V and J ends lost 0 bases and 6 bases respectively, with 11 bases between them. The CDR3 region is CASSLAPGPSGELFF. In nucleotides, the CDR3 is TGTGCCAGCAGCTTAGCCCCGGGTCCCTCCGGGGAGCTGTTTTTT.

The chain combines TRBV7-9 with TRBJ2-7, with D possibly TRBD2 on 6 matching bases. Germline lookup yields CDR1 SEHNR and CDR2 FQNEAQ (reference sequence). This CDR3 is built from 12 residues. V was cut by 1 base and J by 7 bases, with 8 bases left in between. For the CDR3, the DNA is TGTGCCAGCAGCTTAGTAGCGGAGGAGCAGTACTTC. Protein: CASSLVAEEQYF.

This clone was counted a few times. The CDR3 region is CAIGTYSYEQYF. For the CDR3, the DNA is TGTGCCATCGGGACTTACTCCTACGAGCAGTACTTC. The chain is built from TRBV10-3 and TRBJ2-7, with D perhaps TRBD2 (6 bases). Germline lookup yields CDR1 ENHRY and CDR2 SYGVKD. The CDR3 sequence is 12 residues long. V dropped 8 bases and J dropped 0 bases, with 8 bases sitting between them.

The chain carries TRBV27 and TRBJ1-1, with a possible D match to TRBD1 (5 bases). Germline V gene data show CDR1 as MNHEY and CDR2 as SMNVEV (reference sequence). Trimming took 2 bases from V and 7 from J, leaving 8 bases between them. The CDR3 consists of 12 residues. The CDR3 sequence: CASSLVGREAFF. The DNA for the CDR3 is TGTGCCAGCAGTTTAGTGGGGCGTGAAGCTTTCTTT.

The chain uses TRBV2 and TRBJ1-1; tentatively, D is TRBD1 (5 bases). The CDR3 is 13 amino acids. Germline V lookup: CDR1 SNHLY, CDR2 FYNNEI. V lost 9 bases to trimming and J lost 2 bases, with 13 bases between them. CDR3 in amino acids: CARGHDSNTEAFF. The DNA of the CDR3 is TGTGCCAGAGGACACGACAGTAACACTGAAGCTTTCTTT.

This clone was counted once. CDR3 amino acids: CASSLTGVVFNEQFF. The CDR3 DNA follows: TGTGCCAGCAGCTTGACGGGAGTGGTTTTCAATGAGCAGTTCTTC. The chain links TRBV5-4 to TRBJ2-1; the D gene is possibly TRBD2 (6 bases). Between the trimmed V and J ends, which lost 1 base and 6 bases, there was a span of 14 bases. This CDR3 contains 15 residues. Germline V gene data show CDR1 as SGHNT and CDR2 as YYREEE (reference sequence). The full variable domain, completed using reference TRBV5-4 and TRBJ2-1, is ETGVTQSPTHLIKTRGQQVTLRCSSQSGHNTVSWYQQALGQGPQFIFQYYREEENGRGNFPPRFSGLQFPNYSSELNVNALELDDSALYLCASSLTGVVFNEQFFGPGTRLTVL.

V is TRBV27 and J is TRBJ2-7; D ambiguous. The J call may be mistaken, given a closer DNA end match to TRBJ2-1. The CDR3 extends over 13 amino acids. Germline V gene sequence: CDR1 MNHEY, CDR2 SMNVEV (reference sequence). This CDR3 reads CASSSRPYNEQFF. CDR3 bases: TGTGCCAGCAGTTCGCGGCCCTACAATGAGCAGTTCTTC.

V gene TRBV28 combines with J gene TRBJ1-2; 8 bases fit TRBD1. Germline-derived CDR1 and CDR2 are MDHEN and SYDVKM. CDR3 length equals 14 residues. V was pared by 6 bases and J by 4 bases, with 7 bases of the junction left unmatched. The CDR3 region is CASSTGGSTYGYTF. Written as DNA, the CDR3 is TGTGCCAGCAGCACAGGGGGAAGTACCTATGGCTACACCTTC.

The V and J genes are TRBV7-2 and TRBJ2-5; TRBD2 aligns across 7 bases. With V trimmed by 1 base and J by 1 base, 3 bases remained unmatched. The CDR3 is 15 residues long. CDR1 SGHTA and CDR2 FQGNSA come from the germline V gene. The DNA of the CDR3 is TGTGCCAGCAGCTTAGAGGGAGGGCCCCAAGAGACCCAGTACTTC. Protein: CASSLEGGPQETQYF.

The rearrangement uses TRBV7-3 and TRBJ2-1, with 7 bases that match TRBD2. The germline V gene encodes CDR1 SGHTA and CDR2 FQGTGA. This CDR3 has 16 amino acids. With 1 base clipped from V and 8 bases from J, the junction kept 11 bases outside the gene matches. Here the CDR3 reads CASSLIGSGGFDEQFF. The CDR3 DNA reads as TGTGCCAGCAGCTTAATAGGGTCGGGAGGTTTCGATGAGCAGTTCTTC.

The chain links TRBV4-1 to TRBJ2-1; TRBD1 matches at 9 bases. The CDR3 extends over 16 amino acids. V lost 0 bases, J lost 12 bases, and 12 bases stayed unmatched. Germline CDR1 and CDR2: MGHRA and YSYEKL. CDR3 region: CASSQESGQGSRRQFF. CDR3 in DNA: TGCGCCAGCAGCCAAGAATCAGGACAGGGGAGTCGAAGGCAGTTCTTC.

The chain uses TRBV18 and TRBJ2-7; TRBD1 matches 9 bases. The V segment lost 6 bases and the J segment 6 bases; nucleotides outside the gene matches: 9. Germline CDR1 is KGHSH and CDR2 is LQKENI. The CDR3 consists of 14 residues. CDR3 DNA: TGTGCCAGCTCCGCCGGGACAGGGAATCGCGAGCAGTACTTC. Translation: CASSAGTGNREQYF.

CDR3 amino acids: CASRNPGQGKYEQYF. The CDR3 DNA reads as TGTGCCAGCAGAAACCCGGGACAGGGGAAGTACGAGCAGTACTTC. V is TRBV11-2 and J is TRBJ2-7; 10 bases align to TRBD1. V dropped 6 bases and J dropped 4; count of bases not matched to a gene: 9. From germline, CDR1 is SGHAT and CDR2 FQNNGV. This CDR3 is 15 amino acids long.

Turning to this clone: Other DNA variants within this sample encode the same CDR3. In DNA form, the CDR3 reads TGTGCCAGCTCATCACAGGGGGCCAACACTGAAGCTTTCTTT. Its translation is CASSSQGANTEAFF. The chain employs TRBV18 and TRBJ1-1; 9 bases line up with TRBD1. CDR1 is KGHSH and CDR2 is LQKENI in the germline V gene. The J segment lost 2 bases and the V segment lost 5 bases, leaving 3 bases of the junction unmatched. This CDR3 comprises 14 residues.

This clone was counted between two and nine times. The chain couples TRBV11-2 to TRBJ2-1; 9 bases align to TRBD1. With V trimmed by 4 bases and J by 5 bases, 9 bases remained unmatched. CDR1 is SGHAT and CDR2 is FQNNGV in the germline V gene. There are 16 residues in the CDR3. The CDR3 DNA reads TGTGCCAGCAGCTCCCTGGACAGGGGACTGAACAATGAGCAGTTCTTC. As protein: CASSSLDRGLNNEQFF.

In regard to this clone: A read error may produce the germline difference seen at one junction end. This chain links TRBV7-9 with TRBJ2-7, with TRBD1 identical over 9 bases. The CDR3 loop spans 16 amino acids. Germline V gives CDR1 SEHNR, CDR2 FQNEAQ (reference sequence). CDR3 nucleotides: TGTGCCAGCAGCATAGCCCCGGGACAGGGCTCCTACGAGCAGTACTTC. Encoded protein: CASSIAPGQGSYEQYF.

This clone was detected only once. The chain uses TRBV10-3 and TRBJ1-5; 12 bases agree with TRBD1. This CDR3 is built from 19 residues. J lost 1 base, V lost 3 bases, and 10 bases had no gene match. The germline CDR1 and CDR2 sequences are ENHRY and SYGVKD. CDR3 in amino acids: CAISEYAGTGGTSNQPQHF. CDR3 sequence (DNA): TGTGCCATCAGTGAATACGCCGGGACAGGGGGCACCAGCAATCAGCCCCAGCATTTT.

This chain connects TRBV29-1 to TRBJ2-5; 8 bases are shared with TRBD2. V lost 4 bases to trimming and J lost 2 bases; unmatched junction nucleotides: 3. The CDR3 is 13 amino acids. Germline CDR1 reads SQVTM; CDR2 reads ANQGSEA. CDR3 sequence: CSVGGGGQETQYF. In nucleotides, the CDR3 is TGCAGCGTTGGTGGCGGGGGGCAAGAGACCCAGTACTTC. Together with reference TRBV29-1 and TRBJ2-5, the CDR3 gives the full variable domain: SAVISQKPSRDICQRGTSLTIQCQVDSQVTMMFWYRQQPGQSLTLIATANQGSEATYESGFVIDKFPISRPNLTFSTLTVSNMSPEDSSIYLCSVGGGGQETQYFGPGTRLLVL.